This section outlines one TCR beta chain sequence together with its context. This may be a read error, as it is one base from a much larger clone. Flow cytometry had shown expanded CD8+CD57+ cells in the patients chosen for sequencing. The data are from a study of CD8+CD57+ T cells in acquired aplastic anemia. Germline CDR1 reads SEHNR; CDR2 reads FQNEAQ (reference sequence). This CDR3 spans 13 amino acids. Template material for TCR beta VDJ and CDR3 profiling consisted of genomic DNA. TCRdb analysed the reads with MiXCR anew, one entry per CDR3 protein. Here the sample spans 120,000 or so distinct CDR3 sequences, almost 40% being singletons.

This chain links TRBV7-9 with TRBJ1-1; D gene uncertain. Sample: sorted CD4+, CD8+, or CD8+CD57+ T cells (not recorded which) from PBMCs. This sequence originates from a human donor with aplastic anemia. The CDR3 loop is CASSLAGEEEALF. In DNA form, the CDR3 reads TGTGCCAGCAGCTTGGCCGGCGAAGAAGAAGCTCTCTTT.